This entry lists 24 T cell receptor beta chains sequenced from one sample in a study of vaccination and CD4 T cells after COVID-19. TCRdb re-derived calls from the PCR reads in MiXCR, one entry per CDR3 protein. The table shows roughly 28,000 distinct CDR3 sequences, with approximately 51% occurring only once. This sample's time point: late sampling 161 to 241 days after vaccination in a few convalescent patients. The material was CD4+ T cells from blood, obtained about 7 months after SARS-CoV-2 vaccination. The receptor source for this set is a human donor who had recovered from COVID-19.

Within the sample, this clonotype is medium-sized. The chain combines TRBV6-1 with TRBJ1-6, with D possibly being TRBD1 (6 bases). The CDR3 has 15 amino acids. The germline V gene encodes CDR1 MNHNS and CDR2 SASEGT. The ends were cut back, 6 bases at V and 5 bases at J, with 14 bases in the middle. This CDR3 reads CASSPGGYNNSPLHF. The CDR3 coding sequence is TGTGCCAGCAGCCCCGGGGGCTACAATAATTCACCCCTCCACTTT.

The chain uses TRBV20-1 and TRBJ2-3, with D maybe TRBD1 (6 bases). Germline lookup yields CDR1 DFQATT and CDR2 SNEGSKA (reference sequence). The length of the CDR3 is 14 residues. Trimming left V 2 bases short and J 3 bases short, with 12 bases between. The CDR3 loop reads CSARNWQGTDTQYF. CDR3 in DNA: TGCAGTGCTAGAAATTGGCAGGGGACAGATACGCAGTATTTT.

The chain carries TRBV19 and TRBJ2-1; D gene ambiguous. Germline CDR1 reads LNHDA; CDR2 reads SQIVND (reference sequence). The V gene lost 6 bases and the J gene lost 0 bases, with 18 bases spanning the gap. The CDR3 contains 17 residues. CDR3 sequence reads: CASRGPYSARSYNEQFF. The CDR3 nucleotides read TGTGCCAGTAGGGGTCCGTACAGTGCCCGCTCCTACAATGAGCAGTTCTTC.

The chain links TRBV20-1 to TRBJ1-1; D is unclear. The CDR3 sequence is 15 residues long. The V end lost 2 bases, the J end lost 0 bases, and 13 bases lay between the germline ends. Germline loops: CDR1 DFQATT, CDR2 SNEGSKA (reference sequence). In nucleotides, the CDR3 is TGCAGTGCTAGAAGGCGCAGGCCAATGAACACTGAAGCTTTCTTT. Its protein is CSARRRRPMNTEAFF.

This clonotype has a handful of counts. The chain joins TRBV20-1 to TRBJ1-3; D is possibly TRBD1 (6 bases). Germline values: CDR1 DFQATT, CDR2 SNEGSKA (reference sequence). The ends were cut back, 0 bases at V and 3 bases at J, with 15 bases in the middle. This CDR3 spans 16 amino acids. The CDR3 DNA is TGCAGTGCTAGAGATTACGGGGGCGGGGGTGGAAACACCATATATTTT. Protein product: CSARDYGGGGGNTIYF.

This clonotype was counted a few times. In DNA form, the CDR3 reads TGCGCCAGCAGCTTAGGCAGGGTTATCACTGAAGCTTTCTTT. This encodes CASSLGRVITEAFF. The rearrangement uses TRBV5-1 and TRBJ1-1, with a possible D match to TRBD1 (5 bases). This CDR3 comprises 14 residues. The V and J ends lost 2 bases and 4 bases respectively, with 12 bases between them. Germline V gene data show CDR1 as SGHRS and CDR2 as YFSETQ.

CDR3 amino acids: CASSKGLGPYEQYF. The DNA of the CDR3 is TGTGCCAGCAGCAAGGGACTAGGGCCCTACGAGCAGTACTTC. The chain combines TRBV5-4 with TRBJ2-7, with 8 bases identical to TRBD2. CDR1 and CDR2 (germline): SGHNT, YYREEE (reference sequence). V shed 4 bases and J 2 bases; nucleotides not matched to a gene: 5. CDR3 length: 14 residues. The full variable domain, in which reference TRBV5-4 and TRBJ2-7 provide the parts outside the CDR3, is ETGVTQSPTHLIKTRGQQVTLRCSSQSGHNTVSWYQQALGQGPQFIFQYYREEENGRGNFPPRFSGLQFPNYSSELNVNALELDDSALYLCASSKGLGPYEQYFGPGTRLTVT.

V and J are TRBV29-1 and TRBJ2-5; TRBD1 matches 8 bases. This CDR3 is 15 amino acids long. Germline V CDR1 and CDR2: SQVTM, ANQGSEA. With 7 bases clipped from V and 5 bases from J, the junction kept 15 bases outside the gene matches. This chain's CDR3 is CSGAGTGRVWETQYF. The CDR3 nucleotides read TGCAGCGGGGCCGGGACAGGACGGGTTTGGGAGACCCAGTACTTC.

The table lists this clonotype with a few counts. The rearrangement uses TRBV20-1 and TRBJ2-1; 8 nucleotides line up with TRBD2. The CDR3 runs to 15 residues. The germline V gene has CDR1 DFQATT and CDR2 SNEGSKA (reference sequence). The V and J ends lost 3 bases and 6 bases, in that order; junction bases with no gene match: 10. The CDR3 sequence is CSASLPGLGSNEQFF. In DNA form, the CDR3 reads TGCAGTGCTAGTTTACCGGGACTAGGCTCCAATGAGCAGTTCTTC.

The chain combines TRBV28 with TRBJ2-5, with 9 positions matching TRBD1. With 11 bases clipped from V and 3 bases from J, the junction kept 7 bases outside the gene matches. Per germline, CDR1 MDHEN and CDR2 SYDVKM. CDR3 size: 13 residues. The CDR3 loop reads CACKRTGEETQYF. CDR3 in DNA: TGTGCCTGCAAACGGACAGGGGAAGAGACCCAGTACTTC.

This clonotype was found a few times. V is TRBV20-1 and J is TRBJ2-1; D is unresolved. The V gene lost 0 bases and the J gene lost 2 bases, with 5 bases spanning the gap. Per germline, CDR1 DFQATT and CDR2 SNEGSKA (reference sequence). The CDR3 extends over 13 amino acids. CDR3 amino acids: CSARDPPYNEQFF. CDR3 DNA: TGCAGTGCTAGAGATCCCCCCTACAATGAGCAGTTCTTC.

The chain recombines TRBV20-1 with TRBJ1-1; D uncertain. This CDR3 has 13 amino acids. V was pared by 1 base and J by 1 base, with 7 bases between. In germline, CDR1 is DFQATT, CDR2 SNEGSKA (reference sequence). CDR3 coding DNA: TGCAGTGCTAGAGGCCAGCCGAACACTGAAGCTTTCTTT. Translation gives CSARGQPNTEAFF.

This chain links TRBV27 with TRBJ1-1; the D is unclear. Germline values: CDR1 MNHEY, CDR2 SMNVEV (reference sequence). Trimming left V 9 bases short and J 4 bases short, with 12 bases between. The CDR3 runs to 12 residues. The CDR3 loop reads CASRRWGTEAFF. In DNA form, the CDR3 reads TGTGCCAGTAGAAGATGGGGCACTGAAGCTTTCTTT.

The V call is TRBV19, the J call TRBJ1-5; either TRBD1 or TRBD2 may fit D (6 bases each). The J call is uncertain, as TRBJ2-3 better fits the DNA end. This CDR3 has 13 residues. Per germline, CDR1 LNHDA and CDR2 SQIVND (reference sequence). The DNA of the CDR3 is TGTGCCAGTAGGAACGCGGGACATCAGCCCCAGTATTTT. This translates into CASRNAGHQPQYF.

This clonotype was detected only a few times. This chain connects TRBV20-1 to TRBJ2-3; D gene ambiguous. V lost 2 bases and J 6 bases, leaving 9 bases between the germline ends. The CDR3 runs to 12 residues. Germline CDR1 reads DFQATT; CDR2 reads SNEGSKA (reference sequence). The CDR3 here is CSARLNLDTQYF. CDR3 in DNA: TGCAGTGCTAGACTGAATTTGGATACGCAGTATTTT.

On this clonotype: The conserved phenylalanine or tryptophan is not found at the CDR3 terminus, so this likely reflects a read error. V usage is TRBV6-1 and J usage is TRBJ2-3, with D possibly TRBD1 on 6 matching bases. From germline, CDR1 is MNHNS and CDR2 SASEGT. The CDR3 has 16 residues. The V and J ends lost 0 bases and 4 bases respectively, with 14 bases between them. CDR3 amino acids: CASSEATQGLPDTQYS. CDR3 DNA: TGTGCCAGCAGTGAAGCGACACAGGGTTTGCCAGATACGCAGTATTCT.

V usage is TRBV7-8 and J usage is TRBJ2-3; maybe TRBD1 (5 bases). V lost 0 bases and J 5 bases, leaving 12 bases between the germline ends. Germline CDR1 is SGHVS and CDR2 is FQNEAQ. This CDR3 is 15 amino acids long. The CDR3 DNA sequence: TGTGCCAGCAGCTTAGCGCCGTCTAGGGGAGATACGCAGTATTTT. Protein: CASSLAPSRGDTQYF.

The chain joins TRBV10-3 to TRBJ2-1; D gene ambiguous. V lost 8 bases, J lost 2 bases, and 16 bases lay in between. The CDR3 is 15 residues long. The germline V gene has CDR1 ENHRY and CDR2 SYGVKD. CDR3: CAISSLGGAYNEQFF. CDR3 DNA sequence: TGTGCCATCTCTAGTCTAGGTGGGGCCTACAATGAGCAGTTCTTC.

This clonotype was found a few times. The CDR3 DNA follows: TGTGCCAGCAGCTTAGGGGGTTTTGGCAATCAGCCCCAGCATTTT. It codes for CASSLGGFGNQPQHF. The chain is built from TRBV7-9 and TRBJ1-5; D remains ambiguous. V lost 1 base and J lost 2, with 9 bases in between. Germline values: CDR1 SEHNR, CDR2 FQNEAQ (reference sequence). CDR3 length: 15 residues.

This clonotype was counted between two and nine times. The chain has TRBV7-2 and TRBJ1-6, with D possibly matching TRBD1 (5 bases). V shed 2 bases and J shed 0 bases, with 11 bases lying between them. Germline-derived CDR1 and CDR2 are SGHTA and FQGNSA. The CDR3 has 17 residues. The CDR3 reads CASSLTGLTSYNSPLHF. The CDR3 DNA sequence: TGTGCCAGCAGCTTAACGGGGCTCACCTCCTATAATTCACCCCTCCACTTT.

The gene calls are TRBV6-1 and TRBJ2-1, with 12 bases that match TRBD1. CDR1 and CDR2 (germline): MNHNS, SASEGT. The CDR3 loop spans 15 amino acids. The V gene end was trimmed by 3 bases and the J gene end by 6 bases; junction bases not matched to a gene: 3. The CDR3 coding sequence is TGTGCCAGCAGTGATGGGACAGGGGGCACCAATGAGCAGTTCTTC. As protein: CASSDGTGGTNEQFF.

The genes are TRBV5-1 and TRBJ2-5; D gene uncertain. Germline V gene lookup returns CDR1 SGHRS and CDR2 YFSETQ. Trimming cost V 4 bases and J 1 base, with 11 bases left between them. This CDR3 has 14 residues. CDR3 region: CASSRTSGQETQYF. The CDR3 region has the DNA TGCGCCAGCAGCAGGACGAGTGGCCAAGAGACCCAGTACTTC.

In this sample, this clonotype turned up a few times. The J gene is TRBJ1-5, the V gene TRBV20-1; 8 bases are a match to TRBD1. The ends lost 6 bases at V and 4 bases at J; junction bases unmatched: 8. CDR1 DFQATT and CDR2 SNEGSKA come from the germline V gene (reference sequence). The CDR3 contains 14 residues. The CDR3 loop is CSATPGQANQPQHF. The CDR3 nucleotides are TGCAGTGCCACACCGGGACAGGCGAATCAGCCCCAGCATTTT.

V and J are TRBV20-1 and TRBJ2-2, with 9 bases that match TRBD2. This CDR3 contains 16 residues. Losses at the gene ends were 0 bases for V and 6 bases for J; bases not matched to a gene: 8. Germline V gene data show CDR1 as DFQATT and CDR2 as SNEGSKA (reference sequence). The CDR3 nucleotides are TGCAGTGCTAGAGATGGTGCTAGCGGGATGGCCGGGGAGCTGTTTTTT. It translates to CSARDGASGMAGELFF.